These T cell receptor beta chains were read from a single sample in a study of regulatory T cells in long-lasting Graves disease. TCRdb recomputed calls from the multiplex PCR reads with MiXCR, one row per CDR3 protein. The sample consists of around 460,000 distinct CDR3 sequences, 20% to 25% of them appearing once. The sequencing used peripheral blood mononuclear cells (PBMCs), collected when the disease was refractory, from a patient treated with antithyroid drugs. All receptors derive from a female donor with Graves disease. Each CDR3 is given without its conserved first and last residue.

CDR3 length: 11; J gene: TRBJ1-2; V gene: TRBV25-1; CDR3 protein: ASSDLHNYGYT
CDR3 length: 14; J gene: TRBJ2-5; V gene: TRBV7-2; CDR3 protein: ASSLSPGTGRGSQY
CDR3 length: 11; J gene: TRBJ1-1; V gene: TRBV28; CDR3 protein: ASSFQGGHRAF
CDR3 length: 14; J gene: TRBJ2-2; V gene: TRBV30; CDR3 protein: AWSVQLAGEGGELF
CDR3 length: 13; J gene: TRBJ2-1; V gene: TRBV4-3; CDR3 protein: ASSQEGRGYNEQF
CDR3 length: 10; J gene: TRBJ2-7; V gene: TRBV2; CDR3 protein: ASSDPLSEQY
CDR3 length: 14; J gene: TRBJ1-2; V gene: TRBV6-2/TRBV6-3; CDR3 protein: ASSPRRGRASYGYT
CDR3 length: 12; J gene: TRBJ2-6; V gene: TRBV29-1; CDR3 protein: SAKSPSGANVLT
CDR3 length: 15; J gene: TRBJ2-5; V gene: TRBV20-1; CDR3 protein: SAAEVGFGANQETQY
CDR3 length: 11; J gene: TRBJ2-1; V gene: TRBV20-1; CDR3 protein: SGRGGSYNEQF
CDR3 length: 10; J gene: TRBJ1-5; V gene: TRBV10-3; CDR3 protein: AISEGDQPQH
CDR3 length: 13; J gene: TRBJ2-5; V gene: TRBV20-1; CDR3 protein: SARDPNGYQETQY